The rows below give T cell receptor beta chains drawn from one sample of a study of blood T cell repertoires in COVID-19. Produced via immunoSEQ multiplex PCR; TCRdb's table is partial and in-frame only. The repertoire has approximately 220,000 clones, just over 85% of them found once; the top ten carry more than 3.5%. Sequenced material: PBMCs or T cells enriched from blood (not recorded which). The receptors derive from a woman aged 40-49 years with acute COVID-19. Both conserved end residues are part of each CDR3. Each record gives: D gene, J gene, V gene, clone size, CDR3 length, CDR3 protein, CDR3 DNA. D genes are given only for firm matches. Some rows mark clone size as missing; the rest say once, few, many or name a class of expanded clone.

TRBD1,TRBJ2-3,TRBV7-7,-,16,CASSRDRAWGTDTQYF,TGTGCCAGCAGCCGAGACAGGGCCTGGGGTACAGATACGCAGTATTTT
-,TRBJ1-2,TRBV19,-,15,CASSAQGTSNYGYTF,TGTGCCAGTAGCGCTCAGGGGACGTCTAACTATGGCTACACCTTC
-,TRBJ1-1,TRBV6-1,-,16,CASSEGRWTADTEAFF,TGTGCCAGCAGTGAAGGACGTTGGACAGCGGACACTGAAGCTTTCTTT
-,TRBJ1-1,TRBV15,-,12,CATSRGRLEAFF,TGTGCCACCAGCAGGGGGCGTCTTGAAGCTTTCTTT
TRBD1,TRBJ1-1,TRBV11-3,-,15,CASSHRTGLNTEAFF,TGTGCCAGCAGCCACCGGACAGGACTGAACACTGAAGCTTTCTTT
-,TRBJ1-2,TRBV12-3/TRBV12-4,-,11,CASRVGYGYTF,TGTGCCAGCAGGGTCGGGTATGGCTACACCTTC
TRBD1,TRBJ1-4,TRBV19,once,15,CASGSGGATNEKLFF,TGTGCCAGTGGCTCAGGGGGCGCGACTAATGAAAAACTGTTTTTT
TRBD1,TRBJ2-2,TRBV5-1,few,16,CASSSRQGAATGELFF,TGCGCCAGCAGCTCCCGACAGGGGGCGGCAACCGGGGAGCTGTTTTTT
-,TRBJ2-2,TRBV19,-,15,CASRTVTSNTGELFF,TGTGCCAGTCGGACAGTAACCTCGAACACCGGGGAGCTGTTTTTT
-,TRBJ1-2,TRBV7-2,-,13,CASSLASGYGYTF,TGTGCCAGCAGCTTAGCGAGTGGCTATGGCTACACCTTC
-,TRBJ1-2,TRBV11-2,-,11,CASSHTRGYTF,TGTGCCAGCAGCCACACTCGCGGATACACCTTC
-,TRBJ1-6,TRBV6-5,-,15,CASSYSRNGGSPLHF,TGTGCCAGCAGTTACTCGAGAAACGGAGGATCACCCCTCCACTTT
TRBD1,TRBJ1-6,TRBV2,once,14,CASNTGTGNSPLHF,TGTGCCAGCAATACCGGGACAGGAAATTCACCCCTCCACTTT
-,TRBJ1-1,TRBV5-1,once,15,CASSLPGHPNTEAFF,TGCGCCAGCAGCTTGCCGGGACACCCGAACACTGAAGCTTTCTTT
-,TRBJ1-5,TRBV28,-,14,CASSHGGESQPQHF,TGTGCCAGCAGTCACGGTGGGGAGAGCCAGCCCCAGCATTTT
TRBD1,TRBJ2-1,TRBV3-1/TRBV3-2,-,16,CASSQGPGQVFDEQFF,TGTGCCAGCAGCCAAGGACCGGGACAGGTCTTCGATGAGCAGTTCTTC
-,TRBJ2-1,TRBV5-1,-,15,CASSLEGGPYNEQFF,TGCGCCAGCAGCTTGGAGGGGGGGCCTTACAATGAGCAGTTCTTC
-,TRBJ1-1,TRBV30,few,15,CACYSGNYFNTEAFF,TGTGCCTGCTATTCAGGGAATTATTTTAACACTGAAGCTTTCTTT
TRBD1,TRBJ1-5,TRBV2,-,16,CASSEAPGTANQPQHF,TGTGCCAGCAGTGAAGCCCCCGGGACAGCGAATCAGCCCCAGCATTTT
-,TRBJ2-7,TRBV5-1,-,15,CASSSTGVGIYEQYF,TGCGCCAGCAGCTCGACAGGTGTGGGGATCTACGAGCAGTACTTC
-,TRBJ1-1,TRBV12-3/TRBV12-4,-,13,CASSLRQETEAFF,TGTGCCAGCAGTTTACGACAGGAGACTGAAGCTTTCTTT
TRBD2,TRBJ2-3,TRBV3-1/TRBV3-2,-,19,CASSQVLSGGVPGRDTQYF,TGTGCCAGCAGCCAAGTTCTCAGCGGGGGGGTCCCCGGCCGGGATACGCAGTATTTT
-,TRBJ1-1,TRBV5-1,-,16,CASSLALWQVNTEAFF,TGCGCCAGCAGCTTGGCCTTGTGGCAGGTGAACACTGAAGCTTTCTTT
-,TRBJ1-1,TRBV7-7,-,13,CASSATMNTEAFF,TGTGCTAGCAGCGCGACAATGAACACTGAAGCTTTCTTT
TRBD1,TRBJ1-3,TRBV12-5,-,18,CASGLGNWDRSSGNTIYF,TGTGCTAGTGGCCTGGGGAACTGGGACAGGAGCTCTGGAAACACCATATATTTT
TRBD2,TRBJ2-7,TRBV9,-,17,CASSERTSGGHIYEQYF,TGTGCCAGCAGCGAGCGGACTAGCGGGGGACACATCTACGAGCAGTACTTC
TRBD2,TRBJ2-1,TRBV5-5,-,14,CASSLGAGNNEQFF,TGTGCCAGCAGCTTGGGAGCGGGGAACAATGAGCAGTTCTTC
-,TRBJ1-1,TRBV7-6,-,13,CASSQGQNTEAFF,TGTGCCAGCAGCCAAGGACAGAACACTGAAGCTTTCTTT
TRBD2,TRBJ2-3,TRBV25-1,-,17,CASREALGGGSTDTQYF,TGTGCCAGCAGAGAAGCACTCGGCGGGGGGTCCACAGATACGCAGTATTTT
TRBD1,TRBJ1-2,TRBV7-9,-,16,CASTLDGQGLNYGYTF,TGTGCCAGCACCTTAGACGGACAGGGCCTTAACTATGGCTACACCTTC
TRBD1,TRBJ1-2,TRBV14,-,16,CASSQDPPQGAYGYTF,TGTGCCAGCAGCCAAGATCCCCCACAGGGGGCGTATGGCTACACCTTC
TRBD1,TRBJ1-4,TRBV7-9,-,19,CASSPEPGTGSAGDEKLFF,TGTGCCAGCAGCCCCGAGCCCGGGACAGGGTCAGCTGGTGATGAAAAACTGTTTTTT
TRBD1,TRBJ1-6,TRBV2,-,16,CASSGQGPTVNSPLHF,TGTGCCAGCAGCGGACAGGGCCCTACCGTAAATTCACCCCTCCACTTT
-,TRBJ2-3,TRBV5-5,-,14,CASSPLVSPESQYF,TGTGCCAGCAGCCCCCTGGTTAGCCCCGAATCGCAGTATTTT
-,TRBJ1-2,TRBV25-1,-,13,CASSDSPEYGYTF,TGTGCCAGCAGTGATAGTCCCGAGTATGGCTACACCTTC
-,TRBJ2-3,TRBV9,-,12,CASSPNTDTQYF,TGTGCCAGCAGCCCAAACACAGATACGCAGTATTTT
-,TRBJ1-5,TRBV18,-,14,CASSPAGPHQPQHF,TGTGCCAGCTCACCAGCGGGCCCTCACCAGCCCCAGCATTTT
-,TRBJ1-5,TRBV6-2/TRBV6-3,-,15,CASSPTGGQGQPQHF,TGTGCCAGCAGCCCCACGGGGGGGCAGGGTCAGCCCCAGCATTTT
TRBD1,TRBJ1-1,TRBV7-2,-,15,CASRPLQGDNTEAFF,TGTGCCAGCAGGCCCCTACAGGGGGATAACACTGAAGCTTTCTTT
TRBD1,TRBJ1-1,TRBV7-8,once,13,CASSSRTGSEAFF,TGTGCCAGCAGCTCCCGGACAGGGTCTGAAGCTTTCTTT
TRBD1,TRBJ1-1,TRBV9,-,15,CASGNGGQGNTEAFF,TGTGCCAGCGGAAACGGGGGACAGGGGAACACTGAAGCTTTCTTT
-,TRBJ2-2,TRBV10-2,-,15,CASRRTEGNTGELFF,TGCGCCAGCCGGCGGACAGAAGGGAACACCGGGGAGCTGTTTTTT
-,TRBJ1-1,TRBV18,-,13,CASSLSEDTEAFF,TGTGCCAGCTCACTTTCCGAGGACACTGAAGCTTTCTTT
-,TRBJ2-2,TRBV7-6,-,14,CASSALGGTGELFF,TGTGCCAGCAGCGCCTTGGGGGGAACCGGGGAGCTGTTTTTT
-,TRBJ1-1,TRBV12-2,-,15,CASRQQGLMNTEAFF,TGTGCAAGTCGCCAGCAGGGGCTCATGAACACTGAAGCTTTCTTT
TRBD1,TRBJ1-1,TRBV5-1,-,15,CASSGGQGSLTEAFF,TGCGCCAGCAGTGGGGGACAGGGTTCACTCACTGAAGCTTTCTTT
TRBD1,TRBJ1-2,TRBV24-1,-,14,CATSGTGANYGYTF,TGTGCCACCAGTGGGACAGGGGCTAACTATGGCTACACCTTC
-,TRBJ1-1,TRBV7-8,-,14,CASSPQSMNTEAFF,TGTGCCAGCAGCCCACAGAGCATGAACACTGAAGCTTTCTTT
-,TRBJ2-5,TRBV4-2,-,14,CASSQDLLGETQYF,TGTGCCAGCAGCCAAGATCTTCTCGGGGAGACCCAGTACTTC
-,TRBJ1-4,TRBV11-2,-,15,CASSLLGQVGEKLFF,TGTGCCAGCAGCTTACTTGGGCAGGTCGGTGAAAAACTGTTTTTT
-,TRBJ1-4,TRBV5-8,-,16,CASSLGFGVLNEKLFF,TGTGCCAGCAGCTTGGGCTTCGGAGTTCTGAATGAAAAACTGTTTTTT
-,TRBJ1-1,TRBV7-2,-,15,CASSLAPGGGSVAFF,TGTGCCAGCAGCTTGGCCCCCGGCGGGGGAAGTGTCGCTTTCTTT
-,TRBJ2-7,TRBV6-5,-,14,CASSSRTGRYEQYF,TGTGCCAGCAGTTCACGTACAGGGAGATACGAGCAGTACTTC
TRBD1,TRBJ2-7,TRBV5-1,-,16,CASSQGGQGYFDEQYF,TGCGCCAGCAGCCAAGGGGGACAGGGGTATTTCGACGAGCAGTACTTC
TRBD1,TRBJ2-2,TRBV10-1,-,17,CASNPGQGRSNTGELFF,TGCGCCAGCAACCCGGGACAGGGACGTTCGAACACCGGGGAGCTGTTTTTT
TRBD1,TRBJ1-5,TRBV5-8,-,17,CASSSGQGMGANQPQHF,TGTGCCAGCAGCTCGGGACAGGGAATGGGGGCAAATCAGCCCCAGCATTTT
-,TRBJ1-4,TRBV11-2,once,15,CASSLRVQGNEKLFF,TGTGCCAGCAGCTTAAGGGTACAGGGTAATGAAAAACTGTTTTTT
-,TRBJ2-2,TRBV7-2,-,15,CASSHRTPRTGELFF,TGTGCCAGCAGCCACCGGACTCCTCGCACCGGGGAGCTGTTTTTT
-,TRBJ1-6,TRBV27,-,12,CATNWLNSPLHF,TGTGCAACGAATTGGCTTAATTCACCCCTCCACTTT
TRBD2,TRBJ2-1,TRBV9,-,16,CASSVDPAGGSNEQFF,TGTGCCAGCAGCGTAGATCCAGCGGGGGGGAGCAATGAGCAGTTCTTC